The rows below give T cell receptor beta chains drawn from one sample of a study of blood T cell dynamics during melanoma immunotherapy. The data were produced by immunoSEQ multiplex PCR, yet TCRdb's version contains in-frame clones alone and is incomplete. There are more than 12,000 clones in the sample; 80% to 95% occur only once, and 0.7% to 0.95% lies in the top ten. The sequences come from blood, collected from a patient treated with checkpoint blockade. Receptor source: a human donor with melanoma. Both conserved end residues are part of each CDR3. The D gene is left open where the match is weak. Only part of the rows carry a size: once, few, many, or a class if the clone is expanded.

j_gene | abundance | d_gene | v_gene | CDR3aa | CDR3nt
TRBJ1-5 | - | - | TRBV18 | CASSPTGSRRANQPQHF | TGTGCCAGCTCACCAACGGGTTCGAGGCGGGCCAATCAGCCCCAGCATTTT
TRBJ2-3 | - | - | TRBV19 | CASSSWGPDTQYF | TGTGCCAGTAGTTCTTGGGGGCCAGATACGCAGTATTTT
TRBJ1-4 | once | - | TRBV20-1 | CSASRSEKLFF | TGCAGTGCTAGCAGGAGTGAAAAACTGTTTTTT
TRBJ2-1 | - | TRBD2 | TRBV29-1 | CSVDRASGTYNEQFF | TGCAGCGTTGACAGGGCTAGCGGAACCTACAATGAGCAGTTCTTC
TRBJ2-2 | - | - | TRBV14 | CASSQVLASGELFF | TGTGCCAGCAGCCAAGTTCTAGCTTCCGGGGAGCTGTTTTTT
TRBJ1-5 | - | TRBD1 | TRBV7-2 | CASSPRDSSNQPQHF | TGTGCCAGCAGCCCCCGGGACAGTAGCAATCAGCCCCAGCATTTT
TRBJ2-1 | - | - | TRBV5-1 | CASSPTTGYNEQFF | TGCGCCAGCAGCCCGACCACAGGGTACAATGAGCAGTTCTTC
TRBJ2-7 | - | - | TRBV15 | CATSREVGTYEQYF | TGTGCCACCAGCAGGGAAGTGGGCACCTACGAGCAGTACTTC
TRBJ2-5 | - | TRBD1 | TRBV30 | CAWTRDRAETQYF | TGTGCCTGGACTCGGGACAGGGCGGAGACCCAGTACTTC
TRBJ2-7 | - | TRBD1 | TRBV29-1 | CSVGWTGGFSYEQYF | TGCAGCGTCGGTTGGACAGGGGGCTTCTCCTACGAGCAGTACTTC
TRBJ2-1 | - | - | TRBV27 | CASGHRRGSAGREQFF | TGTGCCAGCGGGCACAGGCGGGGATCGGCCGGTCGGGAGCAGTTCTTC
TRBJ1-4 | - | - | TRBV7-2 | CASSFRPANEKLFF | TGTGCCAGCAGCTTCCGACCCGCGAATGAAAAACTGTTTTTT
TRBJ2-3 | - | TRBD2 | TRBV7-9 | CASSLGTSGGQDTQYF | TGTGCCAGCAGCTTAGGGACTAGCGGGGGGCAAGATACGCAGTATTTT
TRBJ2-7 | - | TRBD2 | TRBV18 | CASSPLGLAGGPDGEQYF | TGTGCCAGCTCACCCCTGGGACTAGCGGGAGGGCCTGATGGCGAGCAGTACTTC
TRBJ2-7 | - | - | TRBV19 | CASSMSQYEQYF | TGTGCCAGTAGTATGTCTCAGTACGAGCAGTACTTC
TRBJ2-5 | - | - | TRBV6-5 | CASRPGTQQETQYF | TGTGCCAGCAGACCTGGGACACAACAAGAGACCCAGTACTTC
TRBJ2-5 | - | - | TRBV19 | CASSWGPSQETQYF | TGTGCCAGTAGTTGGGGACCGAGCCAAGAGACCCAGTACTTC
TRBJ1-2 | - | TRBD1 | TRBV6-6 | CASTRDRDLNYGYTF | TGTGCCAGCACTCGAGACAGGGACCTTAACTATGGCTACACCTTC
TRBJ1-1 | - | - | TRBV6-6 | CASSHQWGPNTEAFF | TGTGCCAGCAGTCACCAGTGGGGGCCGAACACTGAAGCTTTCTTT
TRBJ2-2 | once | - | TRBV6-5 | CASSYERRAPGELFF | TGTGCCAGCAGTTATGAAAGGAGGGCCCCCGGGGAGCTGTTTTTT
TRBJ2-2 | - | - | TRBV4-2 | CASSQDEGGRELFF | TGTGCCAGCAGCCAAGATGAAGGTGGCAGGGAGCTGTTTTTT
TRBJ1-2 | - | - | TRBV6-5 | CASTLGGKGNYGYTF | TGTGCCAGCACCTTGGGCGGTAAAGGGAACTATGGCTACACCTTC
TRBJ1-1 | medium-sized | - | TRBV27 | CASSSWDPNTEAFF | TGTGCCAGCAGTTCCTGGGACCCGAACACTGAAGCTTTCTTT
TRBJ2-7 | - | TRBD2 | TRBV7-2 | CASSLASWGAGASYEQYF | TGTGCCAGCAGCTTAGCGTCGTGGGGCGCGGGAGCGTCCTACGAGCAGTACTTC
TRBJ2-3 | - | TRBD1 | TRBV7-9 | CASSPAGTDSTDTQYF | TGTGCCAGCAGCCCAGCCGGGACAGATAGCACAGATACGCAGTATTTT
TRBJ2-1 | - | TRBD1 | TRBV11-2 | CASSLDPGQRLRNEQFF | TGTGCCAGCAGCTTAGATCCGGGACAGAGGCTTCGCAATGAGCAGTTCTTC
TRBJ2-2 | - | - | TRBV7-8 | CASSQHRDFAGELFF | TGTGCCAGCAGCCAACACAGGGATTTCGCCGGGGAGCTGTTTTTT
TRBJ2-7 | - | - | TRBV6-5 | CASTPFAGSYEQYF | TGTGCCAGCACCCCGTTTGCGGGGTCCTACGAGCAGTACTTC
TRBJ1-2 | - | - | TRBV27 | CASSLNGGIYGYTF | TGTGCCAGCAGTTTAAATGGGGGTATCTATGGCTACACCTTC
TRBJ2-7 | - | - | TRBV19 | CASSIQASSYGQYF | TGTGCCAGTAGTATACAGGCGAGTTCCTACGGGCAGTACTTC
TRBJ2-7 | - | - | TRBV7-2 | CASSLESGAGYEQYF | TGTGCCAGCAGCTTAGAATCAGGGGCAGGTTACGAGCAGTACTTC
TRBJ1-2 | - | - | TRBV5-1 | CASSLGGEGARGYTF | TGCGCCAGCAGCTTGGGAGGTGAAGGGGCCCGTGGCTACACCTTC
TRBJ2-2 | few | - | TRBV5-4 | CASSLAGRTGELFF | TGTGCCAGCAGCTTAGCAGGGCGGACCGGGGAGCTGTTTTTT
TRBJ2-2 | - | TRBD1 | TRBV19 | CATSHPGQGATGELFF | TGTGCCACCTCCCACCCGGGACAGGGGGCGACCGGGGAGCTGTTTTTT
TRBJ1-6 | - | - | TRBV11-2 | CASSLEVPPLHF | TGTGCCAGCAGCTTAGAGGTTCCACCCCTCCACTTT
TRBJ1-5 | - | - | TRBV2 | CASSEGRRGDNQPQHF | TGTGCCAGCAGTGAGGGCAGGCGCGGGGACAATCAGCCCCAGCATTTT
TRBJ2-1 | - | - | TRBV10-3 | CAIESHGAREVF | TGTGCCATCGAATCCCATGGGGCCCGCGAGGTCTTC
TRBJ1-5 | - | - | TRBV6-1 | CASSWTGGVDQPQHF | TGTGCCAGCAGCTGGACCGGGGGCGTCGATCAGCCCCAGCATTTT
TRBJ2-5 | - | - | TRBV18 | CASSPLNPSGETQYF | TGTGCCAGCTCACCACTGAACCCGAGCGGGGAGACCCAGTACTTC
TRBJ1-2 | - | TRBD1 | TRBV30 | CAWTPGQRFYGYTF | TGTGCCTGGACCCCGGGACAGAGATTCTATGGCTACACCTTC
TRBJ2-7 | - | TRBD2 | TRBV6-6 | CASKPGLAGPQGEQYF | TGTGCCAGCAAGCCGGGACTAGCGGGACCCCAGGGTGAGCAGTACTTC
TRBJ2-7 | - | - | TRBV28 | CASRDFIKGQYF | TGTGCCAGCAGGGACTTTATAAAAGGGCAGTACTTC
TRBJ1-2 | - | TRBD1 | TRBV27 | CASSLITAGGYYGYTF | TGTGCCAGCAGTTTAATTACCGCAGGGGGGTACTATGGCTACACCTTC
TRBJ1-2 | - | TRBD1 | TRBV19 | CASSMNTGTGARNYGYTF | TGTGCCAGTAGTATGAACACCGGGACAGGGGCTAGAAACTATGGCTACACCTTC
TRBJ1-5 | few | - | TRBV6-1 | CASSDGVDYSNQPQHF | TGTGCCAGCAGTGATGGAGTAGACTATAGCAATCAGCCCCAGCATTTT
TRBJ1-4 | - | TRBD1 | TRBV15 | CATSRVGTVPNEKLFF | TGTGCCACCAGCAGAGTTGGGACAGTCCCTAATGAAAAACTGTTTTTT
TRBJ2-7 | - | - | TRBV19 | CASSIGDGTYEQYF | TGTGCCAGTAGTATAGGGGATGGGACCTACGAGCAGTACTTC
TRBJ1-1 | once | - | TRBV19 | CASSMGSAGEAFF | TGTGCCAGTAGTATGGGGTCCGCAGGTGAAGCTTTCTTT
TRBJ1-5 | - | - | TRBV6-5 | CASGRTVDQPQHF | TGTGCCAGCGGTCGGACAGTGGATCAGCCCCAGCATTTT
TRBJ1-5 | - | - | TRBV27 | CASSPYRADQPQHF | TGTGCCAGCAGTCCTTATCGTGCCGATCAGCCCCAGCATTTT
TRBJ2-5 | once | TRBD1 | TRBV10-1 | CASSGRTGQETQYF | TGCGCCAGCAGTGGTCGGACAGGTCAAGAGACCCAGTACTTC
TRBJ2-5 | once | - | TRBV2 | CASSGLLAAETQYF | TGTGCCAGCAGCGGACTACTGGCGGCGGAGACCCAGTACTTC
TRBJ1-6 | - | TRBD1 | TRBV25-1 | CASSPEGQGANSPLHF | TGTGCCAGCAGCCCAGAGGGGCAGGGGGCCAATTCACCCCTCCACTTT
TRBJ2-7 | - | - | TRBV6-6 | CASSTTAPGKRYF | TGTGCCAGCAGCACAACCGCCCCGGGGAAGCGGTACTTC
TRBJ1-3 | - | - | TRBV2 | CASSEWAGSGNTIYF | TGTGCCAGCAGTGAATGGGCAGGGTCTGGAAACACCATATATTTT
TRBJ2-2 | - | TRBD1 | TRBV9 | CASSARQGAGTGELFF | TGTGCCAGCAGCGCGAGACAGGGGGCCGGCACCGGGGAGCTGTTTTTT
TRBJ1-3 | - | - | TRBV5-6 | CASSLLQSSGNTIYF | TGTGCCAGCAGCTTGTTACAGAGCTCTGGAAACACCATATATTTT
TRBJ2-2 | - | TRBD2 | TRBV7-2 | CASSSRPSGGANTGELFF | TGTGCCAGCAGCTCCCGTCCTAGCGGGGGCGCGAACACCGGGGAGCTGTTTTTT
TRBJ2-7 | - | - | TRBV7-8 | CASSLGHSGYEQYF | TGTGCCAGCAGCTTGGGACACAGTGGCTACGAGCAGTACTTC